The T cell receptor (beta chain) described here comes from a study of cytomegalovirus exposure and HLA in healthy donors. This CDR3 is built from 15 residues. Germline V gives CDR1 MDHEN, CDR2 SYDVKM. The PCR ran on 60 Vbeta and 13 Jbeta primers. Method: immunoSEQ multiplex PCR; TCRdb's copy keeps in-frame clones and lacks some. Of over 100,000 clones in the sample, 79% were seen once. Broader study findings: Because they were indistinguishable, some V segments, including TRBV6-2 and TRBV6-3, were excluded.

About this clone: Its target is not known. An end of the junction differs from the germline gene, which may be a read error.

The genes are TRBV28 and TRBJ2-7, with D possibly matching TRBD2 (6 bases). The sequenced material came from PBMCs. This TCR came from a woman between 18 and 29 years old in good health and CMV-seropositive. Here the CDR3 reads CASSSSQDYSNEQYF. In DNA form, the CDR3 reads TGTGCCAGCAGCTCGAGTCAGGACTACTCCAACGAGCAGTACTTC.